These 17 T cell receptor beta chains were all obtained from the same sample, sequenced in a study of T-cell memory formation after mild COVID-19. Using its own MiXCR run on the 5' RACE reads, TCRdb lists one record per CDR3 protein. Of roughly 100,000 distinct CDR3 sequences detected, around 15% appear once; the ten largest clones hold 39%. Source material: PBMCs or a T cell subset sorted from them (not recorded which). The receptor source for this set is a man aged 18 to 29 who had mild COVID-19 (a few samples of this study predate the infection). Cell type and time point are not known.

The CDR3 protein is CASRLAPGLGDTQYF. Here the CDR3 DNA reads TGTGCCAGCAGACTCGCTCCGGGACTGGGAGATACGCAGTATTTT. The V gene is TRBV12-3 or TRBV12-4, the J gene TRBJ2-3, with a tentative D call TRBD2 (6 bases). The V gene lost 6 bases and the J gene lost 5 bases, with 18 bases spanning the gap. The CDR3 covers 15 residues.

The chain combines TRBV12-3 or TRBV12-4 with TRBJ1-1; D possibly corresponds to TRBD1 (6 bases). This CDR3 has 15 residues. V gave up 2 bases and J gave up 6 bases, with 16 bases separating them. The CDR3 region is CASSLTGGRGAEAFF. Written as DNA, the CDR3 is TGTGCCAGCAGTTTAACGGGGGGCCGGGGCGCTGAAGCTTTCTTT.

The chain couples TRBV13 to TRBJ1-1; D gene ambiguous. The length of the CDR3 is 14 residues. The V gene lost 2 bases and the J gene lost 1 base, with 8 bases spanning the gap. CDR1 and CDR2 from the germline V gene are PRHDT and FYEKMQ (reference sequence). In DNA, the CDR3 is TGTGCCAGCAGCTTACTCCCAGGGAACACTGAAGCTTTCTTT. Protein: CASSLLPGNTEAFF.

This clonotype has ten or more counts. V and J are TRBV7-3 and TRBJ1-2; TRBD1 aligns across 8 bases. V was clipped by 4 bases and J by 6 bases; unmatched bases: 4. Germline CDR1 and CDR2: SGHTA and FQGTGA. The CDR3 consists of 13 residues. The CDR3 nucleotides read TGTGCCAGCAGCTCGGGACAGGCCGATGGCTACACCTTC. Translating gives CASSSGQADGYTF.

This clonotype was seen a handful of times. The chain employs TRBV11-2 and TRBJ2-1, with D possibly being TRBD1 or TRBD2 (5 bases each). Trimming cost V 6 bases and J 9 bases, with 15 bases left between them. CDR1 is SGHAT and CDR2 is FQNNGV in the germline V gene. The CDR3 runs to 13 residues. The CDR3 spells CASRGVTLSEQFF. As DNA, the CDR3 is TGTGCCAGCAGGGGGGTTACTCTCTCTGAGCAGTTCTTC.

The chain couples TRBV6-5 to TRBJ2-2; D gene uncertain. The CDR3 runs to 15 residues. Trimming took off 4 bases at V and 1 base at J, with 10 bases between the two ends. Germline V gene data show CDR1 as MNHEY and CDR2 as SVGAGI. CDR3 DNA: TGTGCCAGCAGTTTTGAATGGGGGAACACCGGGGAGCTGTTTTTT. It translates to CASSFEWGNTGELFF.

This rearrangement joins TRBV20-1 to TRBJ2-7; D remains ambiguous. Trimming took 4 bases from V and 3 from J, leaving 16 bases between them. The CDR3 is 14 amino acids. Looked up from germline, CDR1 is DFQATT and CDR2 is SNEGSKA (reference sequence). The CDR3 spells CSATGSTLGYEQYF. The DNA for the CDR3 is TGCAGTGCTACGGGCAGTACTTTAGGCTACGAGCAGTACTTC.

The rearrangement links TRBV25-1 to TRBJ1-2, with TRBD1 matching 8 bases. V shed 5 bases, J shed 4 bases, and the junction held 6 bases outside the gene matches. Looked up from germline, CDR1 is MGHDK and CDR2 is SYGVNS. The CDR3 covers 14 residues. The CDR3 coding sequence is TGTGCCAGCAGTTTCCCAGGGGGCGGCTATGGCTACACCTTC. It yields the protein CASSFPGGGYGYTF.

Remarks on this clonotype: An end of the junction does not agree with germline; a read error may underlie this. The V gene is TRBV6-5, the J gene TRBJ2-5; a weak D match, TRBD1 (6 bases). Germline V gene data show CDR1 as MNHEY and CDR2 as SVGAGI. CDR3 size: 14 residues. CDR3 sequence reads: CPSPRGRGCKTQYF. The DNA of the CDR3 is TGTCCCAGTCCAAGGGGCAGGGGTTGCAAGACCCAGTACTTC.

V is TRBV7-9 and J is TRBJ2-5; a possible D gene is TRBD1 (5 bases). CDR3 length equals 17 residues. Trimming pared 4 bases from V and 4 bases from J, leaving 22 bases between. Germline loops: CDR1 SEHNR, CDR2 FQNEAQ (reference sequence). DNA of the CDR3: TGTGCCAGCAGCTACTCCCCTTATGTAGGAAGGGGAGAGACCCAGTACTTC. Amino acids: CASSYSPYVGRGETQYF.

The chain recombines TRBV15 with TRBJ1-2; D is unresolved. Germline CDR1 LNHNV, CDR2 YYDKDF (reference sequence). This CDR3 region has 15 residues. V was pared by 2 bases and J by 2 bases, with 12 bases between. The CDR3 is CATSRQRGKNYGYTF. The CDR3 DNA is TGTGCCACCAGCAGACAACGGGGAAAGAACTATGGCTACACCTTC.

This chain connects TRBV4-3 to TRBJ1-1; D may be TRBD1 (5 bases). The length of the CDR3 is 15 residues. CDR1 LGHNA and CDR2 YSLEER come from the germline V gene. Between the trimmed V and J ends, which lost 0 bases and 4 bases, there was a span of 12 bases. CDR3 nucleotides: TGCGCCAGCAGCCAAGATCTTGTGGGGGTCACTGAAGCTTTCTTT. Translated, it gives CASSQDLVGVTEAFF.

This clonotype appeared a few times. V and J are TRBV4-3 and TRBJ1-6; 11 nucleotides align to TRBD1. V dropped 1 base and J dropped 6; count of bases not matched to a gene: 8. This CDR3 spans 18 amino acids. The V gene's germline CDR1 is LGHNA and CDR2 YSLEER. The CDR3 here is CASSQGPQGTGGNSPLHF. In DNA, the CDR3 is TGCGCCAGCAGCCAAGGTCCCCAAGGGACAGGGGGTAATTCACCCCTCCACTTT.

The rearrangement uses TRBV7-9 and TRBJ1-5; no definite D call. The CDR3 is 13 residues long. V shed 5 bases and J shed 5 bases, with 10 bases lying between them. Germline V gene data show CDR1 as SEHNR and CDR2 as FQNEAQ (reference sequence). As DNA, the CDR3 is TGTGCCAGCAGCAATAGTCGGGATCAGCCCCAGCATTTT. The encoded protein is CASSNSRDQPQHF.

Only a few counts were recorded for this clonotype. This chain connects TRBV6-5 to TRBJ2-4; 9 bases are shared with TRBD1. The junction had 8 bases not matched to a gene; V was cut back by 6 bases and J by 2 bases. This CDR3 spans 16 amino acids. CDR1 and CDR2 (germline): MNHEY, SVGAGI. The DNA of the CDR3 is TGTGCCAGCAGGTCCGGGACAGGGTTTTCCAAAAACATTCAGTACTTC. Encoded protein: CASRSGTGFSKNIQYF.

This clonotype appeared a few times. The V and J genes are TRBV29-1 and TRBJ2-1; D gene ambiguous. Deletions cut 5 bases from V and 0 bases from J, with 8 bases between. This CDR3 region has 13 residues. The germline V gene has CDR1 SQVTM and CDR2 ANQGSEA. CDR3 nucleotides: TGCAGCGTTCGGGCAAGCTCCTACAATGAGCAGTTCTTC. It encodes CSVRASSYNEQFF.

The DNA for the CDR3 is TGTGCCAGCAGTTTATGGGGCCCCAATCAGCCCCAGCATTTT. Translation gives CASSLWGPNQPQHF. This rearrangement joins TRBV12-3 or TRBV12-4 to TRBJ1-5, with D maybe TRBD1 (5 bases). This CDR3 comprises 14 residues. Trimming shortened V by 2 bases and J by 3 bases, and 8 bases separated the two germline ends.